A selection of T cell receptor beta chains follows, all from one sample in a study of blood T cell repertoires in COVID-19. Produced via immunoSEQ multiplex PCR; TCRdb's table is partial and in-frame only. Among around 500,000 clones listed, approximately 83% were seen once. The specimen sequenced was peripheral blood. Receptors originate from a human donor in a cohort sampled during active COVID-19. The CDR3 runs from the conserved cysteine through the conserved F or W. A D gene is named only where the DNA matches it firmly. Size is omitted from some rows. Given values are once, few, many or a class for expanded clones.

once,TRBJ2-7,TRBV28,TRBD1,15,CASSPPRQGPSEQYF,TGTGCCAGCAGCCCCCCCCGACAGGGGCCCAGCGAGCAGTACTTC
-,TRBJ2-1,TRBV11-3,TRBD2,13,CASSLSGSNEQFF,TGTGCCAGCAGCTTGAGCGGGAGCAATGAGCAGTTCTTC
-,TRBJ1-1,TRBV28,TRBD1,15,CASLPRDRGLTEAFF,TGTGCCAGCCTCCCCCGGGACAGGGGTCTAACTGAAGCTTTCTTT
-,TRBJ2-7,TRBV4-3,-,14,CASSQTGRGDEQYF,TGCGCCAGCAGCCAAACAGGTCGCGGCGACGAGCAGTACTTC
-,TRBJ2-7,TRBV6-5,-,14,CASRTTGGTGEQYF,TGTGCCAGCCGTACTACTGGGGGGACGGGGGAGCAGTACTTC
-,TRBJ1-4,TRBV7-9,-,15,CASSLGTATNEKLFF,TGTGCCAGCAGCTTAGGGACAGCAACTAATGAAAAACTGTTTTTT
-,TRBJ1-2,TRBV5-8,-,16,CASSLDTRGTNYGYTF,TGTGCCAGCAGCTTGGATACCAGGGGCACAAACTATGGCTACACCTTC
-,TRBJ2-1,TRBV5-1,-,15,CASSLFESGRYEQFF,TGCGCCAGCAGCTTGTTTGAAAGCGGTCGTTATGAGCAGTTCTTC
few,TRBJ2-1,TRBV7-9,TRBD2,15,CASSLLAGVGREQFF,TGTGCCAGCAGCTTACTAGCGGGAGTAGGTCGTGAGCAGTTCTTC
-,TRBJ1-2,TRBV7-2,-,16,CASSANRDPMAHGYTF,TGTGCCAGCAGCGCTAACAGGGATCCTATGGCCCATGGCTACACCTTC
-,TRBJ1-3,TRBV9,-,14,CASSVRDSGNTIYF,TGTGCCAGCAGCGTCAGGGACTCTGGAAACACCATATATTTT
-,TRBJ1-4,TRBV28,TRBD1,16,CASSPIRQGEPEKLFF,TGTGCCAGCAGTCCAATTCGACAGGGGGAACCGGAAAAACTGTTTTTT
-,TRBJ2-5,TRBV20-1,-,11,CSARVLETQYF,TGCAGTGCTAGAGTCTTGGAGACCCAGTACTTC
-,TRBJ1-4,TRBV5-1,-,15,CASSLGQTVNEKLFF,TGCGCCAGCAGCTTGGGACAGACCGTAAATGAAAAACTGTTTTTT
-,TRBJ2-5,TRBV5-1,-,13,CASSYDLQETQYF,TGCGCCAGCAGTTATGACTTACAAGAGACCCAGTACTTC